The next 27 T cell receptor beta chains were all read from a single sample in a study of shared clonotypes between healthy human individuals (dated by TCRdb to the early 2020s). The library relied on the immunoSEQ multiplex PCR assay. TCRdb limited this immuneACCESS table to in-frame rearrangements with V and J called. A share of clones is missing; checked studies link under half to unresolved V genes, and the rest is unexplained. Counted in this sample were 230,000 or so clones; approximately 70% of them appeared once. Over 8.5% of the sample rests with the top ten. Sequences were obtained from memory CD4+ T cells sorted from blood. The sample's cell subset or site label, in plain terms: CD45RA-negative fraction. Receptor source: a man aged 30-40 years in good health.

This chain links TRBV10-3 with TRBJ2-3; D is ambiguous. The CDR3 has 13 residues. Trimming took off 0 bases at V and 3 bases at J, with 4 bases between the two ends. The V gene's germline CDR1 is ENHRY and CDR2 SYGVKD. The CDR3 sequence is CAISESSTDTQYF. The DNA of the CDR3 is TGTGCCATCAGTGAGTCGTCAACAGATACGCAGTATTTT.

This clone showed up many times. The rearrangement links TRBV7-9 to TRBJ2-7; 9 nucleotides line up with TRBD2. Germline values: CDR1 SEHNR, CDR2 FQNEAQ (reference sequence). The CDR3 consists of 15 residues. V was clipped by 5 bases and J by 3 bases; unmatched bases: 8. The DNA of the CDR3 is TGTGCCAGCAGCCAGCGGGAGGCAAAGGGCTACGAGCAGTACTTC. Its protein is CASSQREAKGYEQYF.

This clone was observed a few times. The chain couples TRBV11-3 to TRBJ2-1; 15 nucleotides line up with TRBD2. J was trimmed by 4 bases and V by 5 bases; bases with no gene match: 3. The CDR3 spans 16 residues. CDR1 and CDR2 (germline): SGHNT, YENEEA. CDR3 nucleotide sequence: TGTGCCAGCAGCCTAGGACTAGCGGGGGGGTACAATGAGCAGTTCTTC. Translation: CASSLGLAGGYNEQFF.

The chain has TRBV9 and TRBJ2-1; D remains unclear. In germline, CDR1 is SGDLS, CDR2 YYNGEE. Deletions cut 0 bases from V and 0 bases from J, with 10 bases between. The CDR3 spans 16 residues. The CDR3: CASSVGQPSSYNEQFF. The CDR3 DNA is TGTGCCAGCAGCGTAGGACAACCGAGCTCCTACAATGAGCAGTTCTTC. Variable domain in full (rest from reference TRBV9 and TRBJ2-1): DSGVTQTPKHLITATGQRVTLRCSPRSGDLSVYWYQQSLDQGLQFLIQYYNGEERAKGNILERFSAQQFPDLHSELNLSSLELGDSALYFCASSVGQPSSYNEQFFGPGTRLTVL.

The count of this clone is one. The genes are TRBV27 and TRBJ2-3, with 7 bases fitting TRBD1. The junction had 9 bases not matched to a gene; V was cut back by 5 bases and J by 1 base. CDR1 is MNHEY and CDR2 is SMNVEV in the germline V gene (reference sequence). The CDR3 loop spans 16 amino acids. CDR3 in amino acids: CASSRPGQPGTDTQYF. For the CDR3, the DNA is TGTGCCAGCAGTCGACCGGGACAGCCAGGCACAGATACGCAGTATTTT.

V gene TRBV7-2 combines with J gene TRBJ2-3, with TRBD1 matching over 11 bases. The CDR3 is 16 residues long. V was pared by 5 bases and J by 4 bases, with 8 bases of the junction left unmatched. Germline loops: CDR1 SGHTA, CDR2 FQGNSA. The chain's CDR3 is CASSHRTGGSADTQYF. CDR3 sequence (DNA): TGTGCCAGCAGCCACAGGACAGGGGGCAGCGCAGATACGCAGTATTTT.

This clone was recorded a few times. V is TRBV18 and J is TRBJ2-1, with 10 bases fitting TRBD2. Germline V gene sequence: CDR1 KGHSH, CDR2 LQKENI. There are 16 residues in the CDR3. The ends lost 4 bases at V and 7 bases at J; junction bases unmatched: 10. The CDR3 loop reads CASSLTASGRINEQFF. DNA for the CDR3: TGTGCCAGCTCACTGACCGCTAGCGGGAGAATAAATGAGCAGTTCTTC.

The chain uses TRBV14 and TRBJ2-2; TRBD2 matches at 13 bases. The germline V gene has CDR1 SGHDN and CDR2 FVKESK. The CDR3 loop spans 15 amino acids. Trimming removed 4 bases from V and 5 bases from J; junction bases left unmatched: 1. CDR3 sequence reads: CASSLLAGGTGELFF. DNA for the CDR3: TGTGCCAGCAGCCTACTAGCGGGAGGGACCGGGGAGCTGTTTTTT.

The rearrangement links TRBV7-2 to TRBJ2-5, with TRBD1 as a possible D gene (6 bases). This CDR3 is 13 amino acids long. V gave up 6 bases and J gave up 4 bases, with 12 bases separating them. The V gene's germline CDR1 is SGHTA and CDR2 FQGNSA. CDR3 protein: CASSGGRGETQYF. The CDR3 bases are TGTGCCAGCAGTGGAGGCAGGGGAGAGACCCAGTACTTC.

CDR3 sequence: CSVVLGGRETQYF. CDR3 in DNA: TGCAGCGTTGTCTTGGGGGGAAGGGAGACCCAGTACTTC. The genes are TRBV29-1 and TRBJ2-5; maybe TRBD2 (6 bases). Germline V CDR1 and CDR2: SQVTM, ANQGSEA. V was shortened by 4 bases and J by 5 bases, with 14 bases between the two germline ends. The CDR3 covers 13 residues.

The chain employs TRBV15 and TRBJ2-6; D is ambiguous. V dropped 0 bases and J dropped 1 base, with 13 bases sitting between them. The CDR3 is 18 residues long. Germline CDR1 reads LNHNV; CDR2 reads YYDKDF (reference sequence). CDR3 bases: TGTGCCACCAGCAGAGATTTAGGACGTGCATCTGGGGCCAACGTCCTGACTTTC. This translates into CATSRDLGRASGANVLTF.

This clone has only one observation. The V and J genes are TRBV9 and TRBJ2-7; a possible D gene is TRBD1 (6 bases). Germline CDR1 is SGDLS and CDR2 is YYNGEE. The CDR3 loop spans 14 amino acids. Trimming took off 4 bases at V and 1 base at J, with 12 bases between the two ends. CDR3 in DNA: TGTGCCAGCAGCCCCATGGGGGCGTCCTACGAGCAGTACTTC. This sequence encodes CASSPMGASYEQYF.

This clone came up once. CDR3 residues: CASKQGQTYQETQYF. For the CDR3, the DNA is TGTGCCAGCAAGCAAGGACAGACATACCAAGAGACCCAGTACTTC. This rearrangement joins TRBV6-6 to TRBJ2-5; D perhaps matches TRBD1 (6 bases). V lost 7 bases, J lost 0 bases, and 15 bases lay in between. The CDR3 consists of 15 residues. The germline V gene has CDR1 MNHNY and CDR2 SVGAGI (reference sequence).

This clone was recorded a few times. J is TRBJ2-3 and V is TRBV15, with 9 nucleotides matching TRBD1. V trimming: 5 bases; J trimming: 5 bases; junction bases outside the gene matches: 8. Germline values: CDR1 LNHNV, CDR2 YYDKDF (reference sequence). The CDR3 runs to 15 residues. The DNA for the CDR3 is TGTGCCACCAGCCAACAGGGGGCGCGTCTAGATACGCAGTATTTT. This gives the protein CATSQQGARLDTQYF.

This clone has just a few counts. The CDR3 DNA sequence: TGTGCCAGCAGAGCCGACAGTACATCCTACGAGCAGTACTTC. This codes for CASRADSTSYEQYF. The rearrangement links TRBV2 to TRBJ2-7, with D perhaps matching TRBD1 (5 bases). Per germline, CDR1 SNHLY and CDR2 FYNNEI. CDR3 size: 14 residues. V gave up 6 bases and J gave up 1 base, with 13 bases separating them.

This clone was recorded once. The rearrangement links TRBV9 to TRBJ2-2, with a weak D call TRBD2 (6 bases). Germline CDR1 reads SGDLS; CDR2 reads YYNGEE. Trimming pared 4 bases from V and 1 base from J, leaving 23 bases between. The CDR3 runs 19 residues. The chain's CDR3 is CASSLNRDSPNLNTGELFF. CDR3 coding DNA: TGTGCCAGCAGCTTAAACCGGGACTCACCCAACCTGAACACCGGGGAGCTGTTTTTT.

This chain links TRBV10-3 with TRBJ2-4, with D maybe TRBD1 (6 bases). The CDR3 sequence is 13 residues long. CDR1 is ENHRY, CDR2 SYGVKD, per germline. Trimming cost V 4 bases and J 5 bases, with 9 bases left between them. CDR3 amino acids: CAISGDTQNIQYF. CDR3 sequence (DNA): TGTGCCATCAGTGGGGACACACAAAACATTCAGTACTTC.

V usage is TRBV5-4 and J usage is TRBJ1-3; perhaps TRBD1 as D (5 bases). From germline, CDR1 is SGHNT and CDR2 YYREEE (reference sequence). The V end lost 2 bases, the J end lost 2 bases, and 11 bases lay between the germline ends. The CDR3 spans 15 residues. The CDR3 loop is CASSLRGLPGNTIYF. The CDR3, as DNA: TGTGCCAGCAGCTTAAGGGGTCTCCCTGGAAACACCATATATTTT.

The chain uses TRBV5-6 and TRBJ1-2; D perhaps matches TRBD1 (6 bases). Per germline, CDR1 SGHDT and CDR2 YYEEEE. The CDR3 length is 14 residues. The V end was cut by 0 bases, the J end by 2 bases, with 8 bases between. This CDR3 is CASSLDRVNYGYTF. The CDR3 DNA sequence: TGTGCCAGCAGCTTGGACAGGGTGAACTATGGCTACACCTTC.

The chain combines TRBV19 with TRBJ1-1, with D unresolved. From germline, CDR1 is LNHDA and CDR2 SQIVND (reference sequence). The CDR3 consists of 14 residues. V was shortened by 3 bases and J by 6 bases, with 14 bases between the two germline ends. As DNA, the CDR3 is TGTGCCAGTAGTATTTCGGGTCTCGAGGCTGAAGCTTTCTTT. It is translated as CASSISGLEAEAFF.

The V gene is TRBV10-1, the J gene TRBJ1-1; D is unresolved. The germline gives CDR1 WNHNN, CDR2 SYGVQD (reference sequence). Trimming left V 0 bases short and J 10 bases short, with 12 bases between. The CDR3 spans 13 residues. CDR3 nucleotides: TGCGCCAGCAGTGAGTCTAGAGGGTTCGCAGCTTTCTTT. Protein product: CASSESRGFAAFF.

The V and J genes are TRBV10-3 and TRBJ1-1; D is unclear. The CDR3 has 15 amino acids. Between the trimmed V and J ends, which lost 4 bases and 5 bases, there was a span of 17 bases. Germline V gene data show CDR1 as ENHRY and CDR2 as SYGVKD. Here the CDR3 reads CAISGFSGTYTEAFF. Here the CDR3 DNA reads TGTGCCATCAGTGGCTTTTCGGGCACGTATACTGAAGCTTTCTTT.

The chain has TRBV25-1 and TRBJ2-6; TRBD1 is a possible D gene (5 bases). Germline loops: CDR1 MGHDK, CDR2 SYGVNS. The CDR3 is made up of 16 amino acids. Trimming stripped 5 bases from V and 2 bases from J, with 13 bases between. CDR3 amino acids: CASSTGRHTGANVLTF. The CDR3 DNA reads as TGTGCCAGCAGTACAGGACGGCACACTGGGGCCAACGTCCTGACTTTC. The variable domain in full, with the rest retrieved from reference TRBV25-1 and TRBJ2-6, is EADIYQTPRYLVIGTGKKITLECSQTMGHDKMYWYQQDPGMELHLIHYSYGVNSTEKGDLSSESTVSRIRTEHFPLTLESARPSHTSQYLCASSTGRHTGANVLTFGAGSRLTVL.

This clone appeared a single time. This rearrangement joins TRBV5-4 to TRBJ2-7; D call uncertain. Germline V gene lookup returns CDR1 SGHNT and CDR2 YYREEE (reference sequence). CDR3 length equals 11 residues. Between the trimmed V and J ends, which lost 4 bases and 3 bases, there was a span of 5 bases. The CDR3 coding sequence is TGTGCCAGCAGCGCTGACTACGAGCAGTACTTC. Translation: CASSADYEQYF.

The rearrangement joins TRBV18 to TRBJ2-3; perhaps TRBD2 as D (5 bases). Trimming took off 3 bases at V and 2 bases at J, with 18 bases between the two ends. This CDR3 is built from 17 residues. Germline values: CDR1 KGHSH, CDR2 LQKENI. CDR3: CASSPGSRTAITDTQYF. CDR3 nucleotide sequence: TGTGCCAGCTCACCCGGCTCGCGGACTGCGATCACAGATACGCAGTATTTT.

This chain uses TRBV9 with TRBJ2-7; TRBD2 is a possible D gene (6 bases). The CDR3 runs 13 residues. Germline V CDR1 and CDR2: SGDLS, YYNGEE. V was pared by 8 bases and J by 0 bases, with 12 bases between. The CDR3 spells CASSGGSSYEQYF. DNA of the CDR3: TGTGCCAGTAGTGGAGGGAGCTCCTACGAGCAGTACTTC. The variable domain in full, completed from reference TRBV9 and TRBJ2-7, reads DSGVTQTPKHLITATGQRVTLRCSPRSGDLSVYWYQQSLDQGLQFLIQYYNGEERAKGNILERFSAQQFPDLHSELNLSSLELGDSALYFCASSGGSSYEQYFGPGTRLTVT.

This rearrangement joins TRBV5-4 to TRBJ1-2; D not certain. The CDR3 loop spans 13 amino acids. Per the germline V gene, CDR1 is SGHNT and CDR2 is YYREEE (reference sequence). Trimming shortened V by 4 bases and J by 8 bases, and 15 bases separated the two germline ends. CDR3 coding DNA: TGTGCCAGCAGCCAAAACAGACTCGGGGGCTACACCTTC. Translating gives CASSQNRLGGYTF.